This is a list of T cell receptor beta chains from one sample in a study of STAT5B mutations in CD4+ large granular lymphocyte leukemia. The repertoire was sequenced with immunoSEQ multiplex PCR; TCRdb's copy has only in-frame clones and lacks some. This sample carries 25,000 to 30,000 clones, 60% to 85% of them seen once, and the ten largest clones take 0.9% to 1.2%. Material for sequencing was CD4+ T cells from blood buffy coats. The source is a human donor in good health. Each CDR3 is given with its conserved first and last residue. A D gene is named only where the DNA matches it firmly. Not every row has a clone size; where given, it reads once, few, many or a size class.

J,length,size,V,D,CDR3,DNA
TRBJ2-7,14,.,TRBV27,.,CASHKSGIFYEQYF,TGTGCCAGCCACAAGAGTGGGATTTTCTACGAGCAGTACTTC
TRBJ1-5,14,.,TRBV27,.,CASSPTSSNQPQHF,TGTGCCAGCAGTCCTACAAGTAGCAATCAGCCCCAGCATTTT
TRBJ2-3,14,.,TRBV7-2,.,CASSPPGPLDTQYF,TGTGCCAGCAGCCCACCGGGGCCTTTGGATACGCAGTATTTT
TRBJ1-2,13,.,TRBV5-1,TRBD1,CASSLMGQNGYTF,TGCGCCAGCAGCTTGATGGGACAGAATGGCTACACCTTC
TRBJ1-3,15,.,TRBV9,.,CASSVGQDRGNTIYF,TGTGCCAGCAGCGTAGGGCAGGATCGAGGAAACACCATATATTTT
TRBJ1-1,14,few,TRBV5-5,.,CASSLAPFSTEAFF,TGTGCCAGCAGCTTGGCGCCCTTCTCCACTGAAGCTTTCTTT
TRBJ1-1,11,few,TRBV29-1,.,CSAGGETEAFF,TGCAGCGCCGGAGGAGAGACTGAAGCTTTCTTT
TRBJ2-7,15,.,TRBV21-1,.,CASSKVPGDLWEQYF,TGTGCCAGCAGCAAAGTTCCTGGCGATCTCTGGGAGCAGTACTTC
TRBJ1-5,15,few,TRBV19,.,CASNVLAGGNQPQHF,TGTGCCAGTAACGTACTGGCGGGGGGCAATCAGCCCCAGCATTTT
TRBJ2-1,18,.,TRBV7-3,TRBD1,CASSLLGPGTGGRNEQFF,TGTGCCAGCAGCTTATTAGGCCCCGGGACAGGGGGTAGGAATGAGCAGTTCTTC
TRBJ2-6,12,once,TRBV9,.,CASSAYDNVLTF,TGTGCCAGCAGCGCGTACGACAACGTCCTGACTTTC
TRBJ2-3,15,.,TRBV6-5,.,CASTRDFRSTDTQYF,TGTGCCAGCACTCGGGACTTTCGAAGCACAGATACGCAGTATTTT
TRBJ1-4,13,.,TRBV2,TRBD1,CASMTGVSEKLFF,TGTGCCAGCATGACAGGGGTCTCCGAAAAACTGTTTTTT
TRBJ2-6,18,few,TRBV15,TRBD1,CATSRGGTGSSGANVLTF,TGTGCCACCAGCAGAGGTGGGACAGGGAGCTCTGGGGCCAACGTCCTGACTTTC
TRBJ2-3,12,.,TRBV28,.,CASHGFTDTQYF,TGTGCCAGCCACGGATTCACAGATACGCAGTATTTT
TRBJ2-1,17,.,TRBV5-1,TRBD1,CASSAGQVVTGSDEQFF,TGCGCCAGCAGCGCGGGACAGGTGGTCACAGGGAGCGATGAGCAGTTCTTC
TRBJ2-1,14,.,TRBV11-2,.,CASSLVGGRNEQFF,TGTGCCAGCAGCTTGGTCGGGGGACGCAATGAGCAGTTCTTC
TRBJ1-2,14,.,TRBV15,.,CATSREFGSYGYTF,TGTGCCACCAGCCGGGAGTTCGGGTCCTATGGCTACACCTTC
TRBJ2-2,15,.,TRBV19,TRBD2,CASSSSGSMIGELFF,TGTGCCAGTAGTAGTAGCGGGAGTATGATCGGGGAGCTGTTTTTT
TRBJ1-2,13,few,TRBV2,.,CASSELINYGYTF,TGTGCCAGCAGTGAATTAATAAACTATGGCTACACCTTC
TRBJ1-6,14,.,TRBV19,TRBD1,CASSARGQESPLHF,TGTGCCAGTAGTGCCAGGGGACAGGAGTCACCCCTCCACTTT
TRBJ2-3,14,.,TRBV5-6,.,CASSPTAATDTQYF,TGTGCCAGCAGCCCGACCGCAGCCACAGATACGCAGTATTTT
TRBJ2-2,22,.,TRBV27,TRBD2,CASSPQNIPGTSQKSNTGELFF,TGTGCCAGCAGTCCGCAGAACATCCCCGGGACTAGCCAAAAATCGAACACCGGGGAGCTGTTTTTT
TRBJ2-1,15,once,TRBV7-2,TRBD2,CASSRLLAGGGEQFF,TGTGCCAGCAGTCGCCTACTAGCGGGAGGCGGTGAGCAGTTCTTC
TRBJ1-4,14,.,TRBV6-1,.,CASSEAQRNEKLFF,TGTGCCAGCAGTGAAGCCCAGAGAAATGAAAAACTGTTTTTT
TRBJ1-1,13,once,TRBV5-5,.,CASSRGGGLQAFF,TGTGCCAGCAGCCGGGGAGGGGGGCTACAAGCTTTCTTT
TRBJ2-3,17,once,TRBV27,.,CASSLSKLAGVTDTQYF,TGTGCCAGCAGTTTATCGAAGTTGGCAGGGGTCACAGATACGCAGTATTTT
TRBJ1-1,13,.,TRBV2,TRBD1,CASTGTGGTEAFF,TGTGCCAGCACGGGGACAGGGGGCACTGAAGCTTTCTTT